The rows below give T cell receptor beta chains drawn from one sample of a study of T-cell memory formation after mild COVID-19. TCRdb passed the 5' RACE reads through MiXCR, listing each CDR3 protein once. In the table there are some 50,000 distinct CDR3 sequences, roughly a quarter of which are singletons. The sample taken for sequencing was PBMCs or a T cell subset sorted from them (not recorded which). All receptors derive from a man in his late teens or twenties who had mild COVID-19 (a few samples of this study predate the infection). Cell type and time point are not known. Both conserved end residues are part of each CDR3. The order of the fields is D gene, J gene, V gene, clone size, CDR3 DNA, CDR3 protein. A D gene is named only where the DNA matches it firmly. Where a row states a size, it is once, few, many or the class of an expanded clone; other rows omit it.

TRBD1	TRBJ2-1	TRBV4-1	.	TGCGCCAGTAGGGACAGGGTTTATGGGGTATACAATGAGCAGTTCTTC	CASRDRVYGVYNEQFF
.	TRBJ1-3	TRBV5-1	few	TGCGCCAGCAGCTTATTCGGTTGGAGAAACACCATATATTTT	CASSLFGWRNTIYF
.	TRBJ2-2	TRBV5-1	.	TGCGCCAGCAGCTTGCTGGCTAGCGAGACCGGGGAGCTGTTTTTT	CASSLLASETGELFF
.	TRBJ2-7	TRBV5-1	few	TGCGCCAGCAGCTTGGAGCCAGGGTCCTACGAGCAGTACTTC	CASSLEPGSYEQYF
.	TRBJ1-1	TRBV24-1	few	TGTGCCACCAGTGATTGGAACCCGACAGAAGGTGTTACTGAAGCTTTCTTT	CATSDWNPTEGVTEAFF
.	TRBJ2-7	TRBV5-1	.	TGCGCCAGCAGCCCGCGGGGCAGTCCCTACGAGCAGTACTTC	CASSPRGSPYEQYF
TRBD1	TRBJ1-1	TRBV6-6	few	TGTGCCAGCAGTTCACCCCATACAGGGGACGCTTTCTTT	CASSSPHTGDAFF
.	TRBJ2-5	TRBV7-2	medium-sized	TGTGCCAGCAGCTTATGGGATACTGGCCCCCTAGAGACCCAGTACTTC	CASSLWDTGPLETQYF
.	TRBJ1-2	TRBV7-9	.	TGTGCCAGCAGCAAAACAGGGAAAGGCTACACCTTC	CASSKTGKGYTF
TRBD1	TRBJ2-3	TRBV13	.	TGTGCCAGCAGCCCTGGACAGGGCCGCACAGATACGCAGTATTTT	CASSPGQGRTDTQYF
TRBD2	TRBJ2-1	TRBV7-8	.	TGTGCCAGCAGCTTAGAGGCTAGCGGGGGTGAGCAGTTCTTC	CASSLEASGGEQFF
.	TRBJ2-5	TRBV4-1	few	TGCGCCAGCAGCCAGGGGCCAGGGGTTGAGACCCAGTACTTC	CASSQGPGVETQYF
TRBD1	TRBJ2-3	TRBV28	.	TGTGCCAGCAGTTTAGGGACAGGGGCCACAGATACGCAGTATTTT	CASSLGTGATDTQYF
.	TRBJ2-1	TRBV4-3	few	TGCGCCAGCAGCCTGGGACCAAACAATGAGCAGTTCTTC	CASSLGPNNEQFF
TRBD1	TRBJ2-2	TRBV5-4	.	TGTGCCAGCAGCTTGGTGACAGGGACCACCGGGGAGCTGTTTTTT	CASSLVTGTTGELFF
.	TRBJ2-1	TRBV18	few	TGTGCCAGCTCACCAGGTGGGCAGGACCCTTACAATGAGCAGTTCTTC	CASSPGGQDPYNEQFF
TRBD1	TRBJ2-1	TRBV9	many	TGTGCCAGCACGACAGGGGGGGCTACCAATGAGCAGTTCTTC	CASTTGGATNEQFF
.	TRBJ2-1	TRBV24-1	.	TGTGCCACCAGTGATCCCAGCCCCGGGACGGACAATGAGCAGTTCTTC	CATSDPSPGTDNEQFF
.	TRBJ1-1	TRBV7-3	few	TGTGCCAGCAGCACCAAAGGTATGAACACTGAAGCTTTCTTT	CASSTKGMNTEAFF
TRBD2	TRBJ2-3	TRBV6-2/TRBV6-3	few	TGTGCCAGCACCAACGGGGGGACCTACACAGATACGCAGTATTTT	CASTNGGTYTDTQYF
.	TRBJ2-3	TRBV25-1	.	TGTGCCAGTGCTTTCACAGATACGCAGTATTTT	CASAFTDTQYF
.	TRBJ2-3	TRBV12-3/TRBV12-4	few	TGTGCCAGCATACCCCTCGGCGCCCGCACAGATACGCAGTATTTT	CASIPLGARTDTQYF
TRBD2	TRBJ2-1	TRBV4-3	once	TGCGCCAGCAGCCAAGGAGGAGCGGGAGGTTCCTACAATGAGCAGTTCTTC	CASSQGGAGGSYNEQFF
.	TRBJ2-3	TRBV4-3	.	TGCGCCAGCAGCCAAGCGCGCGGGGCCGGAGATACGCAGTATTTT	CASSQARGAGDTQYF
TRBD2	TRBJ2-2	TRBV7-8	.	TGTGCCAGCAGCACTGGGCGGGGGAGGAACACCGGGGAGCTGTTTTTT	CASSTGRGRNTGELFF
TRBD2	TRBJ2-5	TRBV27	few	TGTGCCAGCAGCATACTAGCGGGGGGGGAGACCCAGTACTTC	CASSILAGGETQYF
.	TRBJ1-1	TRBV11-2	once	TGTGCCAGCAGCTTAAGGACCGAGATGAACACTGAAGCTTTCTTT	CASSLRTEMNTEAFF
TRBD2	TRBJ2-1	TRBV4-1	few	TGCGCCAGCAGCCGCTCAAGGACTAGCGGGGAGAACAATGAGCAGTTCTTC	CASSRSRTSGENNEQFF
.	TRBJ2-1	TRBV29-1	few	TGCAGCGCGCCAACAGGGTTGGTTTGGAATGAGCAGTTCTTC	CSAPTGLVWNEQFF
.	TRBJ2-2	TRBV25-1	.	TGTGCCAGCAGTGACACTAGGGCAGACGTGGGCACCGGGGAGCTGTTTTTT	CASSDTRADVGTGELFF
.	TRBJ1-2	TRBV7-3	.	TGTGCCAGCAGCCCCAACGGGGGTGGCCCCGATGGCTACACCTTC	CASSPNGGGPDGYTF
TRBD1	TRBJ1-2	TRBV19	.	TGTGCCAGTAGACAGGGGCGCGGCTACACCTTC	CASRQGRGYTF
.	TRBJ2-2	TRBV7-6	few	TGTGCCAGCATCCCTGGGGAGAACACCGGGGAGCTGTTTTTT	CASIPGENTGELFF
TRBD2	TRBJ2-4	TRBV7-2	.	TGTGCCAGCAGCTCCCAGGTGGGAGGGAACATTCAGTACTTC	CASSSQVGGNIQYF
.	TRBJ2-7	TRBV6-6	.	TGTGCCAGCAGTCCCCGGACAGACCATCACGAGCAGTACTTC	CASSPRTDHHEQYF
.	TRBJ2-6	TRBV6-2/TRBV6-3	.	TGTGCCAGCAGTTACTCTGGGGCCAACGTCCTGACTTTC	CASSYSGANVLTF
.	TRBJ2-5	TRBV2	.	TGTGCCAGCAGGGTACCCGGACCCCAAGAGACCCAGTACTTC	CASRVPGPQETQYF